This T cell receptor beta chain originates from a study of blood T cell repertoires in COVID-19. The CDR3 is 13 residues long. Between the trimmed V and J ends, which lost 0 bases and 10 bases, there was a span of 9 bases. The germline V gene encodes CDR1 MGHRA and CDR2 YSYEKL. Generated by immunoSEQ multiplex PCR, the TCRdb table keeps only in-frame clones and is missing some. The table shows under 200,000 clones, with 88% occurring only once. The gene calls are TRBV4-1 and TRBJ1-4; D remains unclear. The sample was peripheral blood. This sequence was found in a man between 35 and 55 years old with active or convalescent COVID-19. The CDR3 coding sequence is TGCGCCAGCAGCCAAGATCTCGGTGGAAAACTGTTTTTT. It specifies CASSQDLGGKLFF.